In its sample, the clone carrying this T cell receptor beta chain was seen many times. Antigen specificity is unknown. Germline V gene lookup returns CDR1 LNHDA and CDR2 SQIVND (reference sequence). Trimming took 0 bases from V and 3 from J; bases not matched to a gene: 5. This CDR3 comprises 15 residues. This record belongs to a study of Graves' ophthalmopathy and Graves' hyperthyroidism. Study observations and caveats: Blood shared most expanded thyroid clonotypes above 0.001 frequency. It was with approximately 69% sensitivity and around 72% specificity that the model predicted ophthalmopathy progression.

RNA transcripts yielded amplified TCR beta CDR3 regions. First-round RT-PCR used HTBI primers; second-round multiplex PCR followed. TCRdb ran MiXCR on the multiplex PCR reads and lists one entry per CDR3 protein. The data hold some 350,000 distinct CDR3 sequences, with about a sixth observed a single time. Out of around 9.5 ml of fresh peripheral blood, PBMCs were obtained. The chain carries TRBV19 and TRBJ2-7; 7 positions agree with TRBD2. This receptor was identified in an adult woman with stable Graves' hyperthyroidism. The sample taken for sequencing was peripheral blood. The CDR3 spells CASSIDGGSNYEQYF. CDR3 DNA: TGTGCCAGTAGTATAGATGGCGGGAGCAACTACGAGCAGTACTTC.